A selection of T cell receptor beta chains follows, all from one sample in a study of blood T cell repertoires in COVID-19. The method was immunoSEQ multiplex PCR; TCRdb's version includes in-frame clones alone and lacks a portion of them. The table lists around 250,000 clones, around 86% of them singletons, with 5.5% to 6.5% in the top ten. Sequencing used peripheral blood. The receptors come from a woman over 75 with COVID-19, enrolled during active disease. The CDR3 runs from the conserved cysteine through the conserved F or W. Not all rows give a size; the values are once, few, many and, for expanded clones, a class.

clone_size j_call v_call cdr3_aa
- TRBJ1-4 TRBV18 CASSLLTGTQGKLFF
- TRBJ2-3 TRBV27 CASSSGLAGPGDTQYF
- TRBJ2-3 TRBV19 CASSIGGSGTDTQYF
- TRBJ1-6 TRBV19 CASTGGQGLTPLHF
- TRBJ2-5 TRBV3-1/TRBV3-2 CASSRRTSGGWETQYF
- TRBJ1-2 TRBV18 CASSASRWGYTF
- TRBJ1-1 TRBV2 CASSKGQGYAEAFF
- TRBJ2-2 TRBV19 CATLVGANTGELFF
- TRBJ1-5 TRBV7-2 CASSLWRDQPQHF
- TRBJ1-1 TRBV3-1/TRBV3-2 CASSQQGQDLEAFF
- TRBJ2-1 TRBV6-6 CASSFRTGGAVIAYNEQFF
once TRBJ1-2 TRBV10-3 CAIRQGDYGYTF
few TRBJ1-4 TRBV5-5 CASSPALGTGFEKLFF
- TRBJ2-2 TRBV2 CASSERNTGELFF
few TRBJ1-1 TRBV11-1 CASTRTGAMNTEAFF
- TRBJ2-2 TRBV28 CASSLPGQGGRTGELFF
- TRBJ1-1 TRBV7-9 CASSLGTGEHYAFF
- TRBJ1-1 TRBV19 CASSIVGGRGSRAEAFF
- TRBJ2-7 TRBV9 CASSVGQGPYEQYF
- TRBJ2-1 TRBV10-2 CASSETSGYYNEQFF
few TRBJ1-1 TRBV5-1 CASSLGLLAEAFF
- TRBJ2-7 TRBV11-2 CASSFTRGPYEQYF
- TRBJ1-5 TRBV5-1 CASSLAGRSNQPQHF
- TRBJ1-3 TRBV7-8 CASSPQGIKGNTIYF
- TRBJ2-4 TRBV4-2 CASSQVIAAASAKNIQYF
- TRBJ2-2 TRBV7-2 CASSLVVGGGSSGELFF
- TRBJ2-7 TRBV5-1 CASSFLTSGDGYEQYF
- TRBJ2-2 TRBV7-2 CASSSDRKPNTGELFF
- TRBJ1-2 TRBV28 CASSFFPYGYTF
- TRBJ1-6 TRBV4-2 CASSQEIGYNSPLHF
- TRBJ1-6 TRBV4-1 CASSQVRQYNSPLHF
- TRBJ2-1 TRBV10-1 CASFTGEQFF
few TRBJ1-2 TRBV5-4 CASSAGGGYGYTF
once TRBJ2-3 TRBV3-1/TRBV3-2 CASSQAQEDTQYF
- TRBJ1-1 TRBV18 CASSPGQAEAFF
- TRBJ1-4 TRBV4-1 CASSLTGGPNEKLFF
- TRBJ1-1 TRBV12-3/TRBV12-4 CASSLVAEAFF
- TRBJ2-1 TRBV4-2 CASSQIPQGGYNEQFF
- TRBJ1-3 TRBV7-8 CASSSREPSENTIYF
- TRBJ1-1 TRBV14 CASSQDHRGRTEAFF